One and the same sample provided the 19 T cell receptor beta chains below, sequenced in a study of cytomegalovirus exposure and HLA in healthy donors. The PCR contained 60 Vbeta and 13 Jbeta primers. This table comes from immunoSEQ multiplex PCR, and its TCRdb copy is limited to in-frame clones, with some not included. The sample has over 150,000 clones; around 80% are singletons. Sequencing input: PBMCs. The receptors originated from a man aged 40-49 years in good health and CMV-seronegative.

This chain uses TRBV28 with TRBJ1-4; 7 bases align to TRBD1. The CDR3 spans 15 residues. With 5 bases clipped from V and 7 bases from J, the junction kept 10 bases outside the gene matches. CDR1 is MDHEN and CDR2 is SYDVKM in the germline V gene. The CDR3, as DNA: TGTGCCAGCAGTACGCGACAGGGTTGGTTTGAAAAACTGTTTTTT. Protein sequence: CASSTRQGWFEKLFF.

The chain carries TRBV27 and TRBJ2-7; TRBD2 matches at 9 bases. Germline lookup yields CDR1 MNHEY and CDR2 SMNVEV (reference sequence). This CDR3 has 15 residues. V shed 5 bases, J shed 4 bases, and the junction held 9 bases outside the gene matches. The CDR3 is CASSLEAGGAYEQYF. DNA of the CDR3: TGTGCCAGCAGTCTGGAGGCGGGAGGGGCATACGAGCAGTACTTC.

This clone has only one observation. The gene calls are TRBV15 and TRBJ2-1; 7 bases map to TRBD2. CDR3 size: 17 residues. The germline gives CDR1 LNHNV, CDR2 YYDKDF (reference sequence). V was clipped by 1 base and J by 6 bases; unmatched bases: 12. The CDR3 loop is CATSRGGISGIRNEQFF. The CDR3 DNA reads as TGTGCCACCAGCAGAGGGGGGATCAGCGGGATCCGCAATGAGCAGTTCTTC.

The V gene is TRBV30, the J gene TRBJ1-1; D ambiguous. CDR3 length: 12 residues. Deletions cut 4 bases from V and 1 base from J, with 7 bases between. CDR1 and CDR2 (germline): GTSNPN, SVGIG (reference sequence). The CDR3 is CAWMSENTEAFF. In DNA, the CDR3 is TGTGCCTGGATGTCAGAGAACACTGAAGCTTTCTTT. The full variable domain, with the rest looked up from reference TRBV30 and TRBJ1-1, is SQTIHQWPATLVQPVGSPLSLECTVEGTSNPNLYWYRQAAGRGLQLLFYSVGIGQISSEVPQNLSASRPQDRQFILSSKKLLLSDSGFYLCAWMSENTEAFFGQGTRLTVV.

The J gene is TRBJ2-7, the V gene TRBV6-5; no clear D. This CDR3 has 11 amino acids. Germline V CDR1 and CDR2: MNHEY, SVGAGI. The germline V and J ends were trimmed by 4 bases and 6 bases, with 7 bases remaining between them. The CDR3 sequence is CASSLLGEQYF. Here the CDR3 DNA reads TGTGCCAGCAGTTTGCTAGGCGAGCAGTACTTC.

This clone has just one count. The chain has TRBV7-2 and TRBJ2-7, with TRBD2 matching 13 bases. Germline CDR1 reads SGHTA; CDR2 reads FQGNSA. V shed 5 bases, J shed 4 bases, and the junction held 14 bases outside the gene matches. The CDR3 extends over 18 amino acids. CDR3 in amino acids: CASSPLTSGRPPGYEQYF. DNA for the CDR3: TGTGCCAGCAGCCCACTGACTAGCGGGAGGCCCCCGGGGTACGAGCAGTACTTC.

CDR3 loop: CASSLADYQETQYF. DNA for the CDR3: TGTGCCAGCAGCTTGGCAGATTACCAAGAGACCCAGTACTTC. This chain joins TRBV5-6 and TRBJ2-5; no firm D call. Trimming stripped 0 bases from V and 0 bases from J, with 6 bases between. This CDR3 has 14 amino acids. Per the germline V gene, CDR1 is SGHDT and CDR2 is YYEEEE.

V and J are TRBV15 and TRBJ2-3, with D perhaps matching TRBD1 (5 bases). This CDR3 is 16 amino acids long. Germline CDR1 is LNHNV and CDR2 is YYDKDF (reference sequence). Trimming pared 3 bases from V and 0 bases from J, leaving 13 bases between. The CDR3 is CATSRDQGGSTDTQYF. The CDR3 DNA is TGTGCCACCAGCAGGGATCAGGGCGGTAGCACAGATACGCAGTATTTT.

CDR3 region: CASSEVAETTGELFF. The CDR3 region has the DNA TGTGCCAGCAGTGAAGTGGCGGAGACCACCGGGGAGCTGTTTTTT. The chain links TRBV25-1 to TRBJ2-2; D not resolved. The V gene's germline CDR1 is MGHDK and CDR2 SYGVNS. Between the trimmed V and J ends, which lost 2 bases and 4 bases, there was a span of 11 bases. The CDR3 extends over 15 amino acids.

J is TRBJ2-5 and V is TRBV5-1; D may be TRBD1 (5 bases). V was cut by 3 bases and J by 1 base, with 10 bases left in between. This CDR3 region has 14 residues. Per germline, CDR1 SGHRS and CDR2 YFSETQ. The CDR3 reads CASSSQGIQETQYF. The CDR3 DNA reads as TGCGCCAGCAGCTCGCAGGGAATCCAAGAGACCCAGTACTTC.

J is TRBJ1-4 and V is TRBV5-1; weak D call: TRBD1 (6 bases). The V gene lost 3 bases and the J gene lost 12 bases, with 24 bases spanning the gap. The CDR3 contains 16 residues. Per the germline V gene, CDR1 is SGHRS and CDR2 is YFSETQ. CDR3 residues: CASSWGGPGEGGELFF. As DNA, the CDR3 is TGCGCCAGCAGCTGGGGCGGCCCCGGTGAAGGGGGGGAACTGTTTTTT.

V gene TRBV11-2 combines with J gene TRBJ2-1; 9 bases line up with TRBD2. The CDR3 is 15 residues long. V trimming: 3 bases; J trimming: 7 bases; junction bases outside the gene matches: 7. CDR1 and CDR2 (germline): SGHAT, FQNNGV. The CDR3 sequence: CASSFRREGQNEQFF. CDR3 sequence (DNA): TGTGCCAGCAGCTTTAGGCGGGAGGGCCAAAATGAGCAGTTCTTC.

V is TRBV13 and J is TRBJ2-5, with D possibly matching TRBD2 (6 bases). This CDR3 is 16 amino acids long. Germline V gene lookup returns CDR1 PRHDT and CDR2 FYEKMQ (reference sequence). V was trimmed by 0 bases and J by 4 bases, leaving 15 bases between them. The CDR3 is CASSLGRRGDLETQYF. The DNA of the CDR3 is TGTGCCAGCAGCTTAGGCCGGAGGGGAGACTTAGAGACCCAGTACTTC.

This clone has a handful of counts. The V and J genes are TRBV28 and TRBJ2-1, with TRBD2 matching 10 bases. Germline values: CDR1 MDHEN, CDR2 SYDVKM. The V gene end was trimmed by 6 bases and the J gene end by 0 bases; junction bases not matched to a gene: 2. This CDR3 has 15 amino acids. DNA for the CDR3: TGTGCCAGCAGGGCTAGCGGGAGCTCCTACAATGAGCAGTTCTTC. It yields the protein CASRASGSSYNEQFF. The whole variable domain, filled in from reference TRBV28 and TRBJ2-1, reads DVKVTQSSRYLVKRTGEKVFLECVQDMDHENMFWYRQDPGLGLRLIYFSYDVKMKEKGDIPEGYSVSREKKERFSLILESASTNQTSMYLCASRASGSSYNEQFFGPGTRLTVL.

CDR3 sequence (DNA): TGTGCCAGCAAGACAGGTCTCATGAACACTGAAGCTTTCTTT. As protein: CASKTGLMNTEAFF. The rearrangement links TRBV6-1 to TRBJ1-1; tentatively, D is TRBD1 (6 bases). This CDR3 contains 14 residues. Trimming pared 7 bases from V and 0 bases from J, leaving 12 bases between. The germline V gene has CDR1 MNHNS and CDR2 SASEGT.

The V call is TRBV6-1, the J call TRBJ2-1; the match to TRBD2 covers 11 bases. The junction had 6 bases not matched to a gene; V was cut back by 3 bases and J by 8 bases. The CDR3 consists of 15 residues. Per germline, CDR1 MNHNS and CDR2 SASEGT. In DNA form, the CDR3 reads TGTGCCAGCAGTGAGTCGGTAGCGGGAGGGTATGAGCAGTTCTTC. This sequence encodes CASSESVAGGYEQFF.

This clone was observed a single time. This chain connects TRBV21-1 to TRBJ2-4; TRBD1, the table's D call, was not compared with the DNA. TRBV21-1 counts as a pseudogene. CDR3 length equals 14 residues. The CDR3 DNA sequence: TGTGCCAGCAGCAAAGGTGGCAGCAAAAACATTCAGTACTTC. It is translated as CASSKGGSKNIQYF.

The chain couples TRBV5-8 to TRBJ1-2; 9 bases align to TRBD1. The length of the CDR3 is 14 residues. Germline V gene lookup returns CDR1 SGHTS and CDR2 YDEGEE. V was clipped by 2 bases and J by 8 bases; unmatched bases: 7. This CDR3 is CASSFPDRGSGYTF. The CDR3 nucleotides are TGTGCCAGCAGCTTCCCCGACAGGGGGTCGGGCTACACCTTC.

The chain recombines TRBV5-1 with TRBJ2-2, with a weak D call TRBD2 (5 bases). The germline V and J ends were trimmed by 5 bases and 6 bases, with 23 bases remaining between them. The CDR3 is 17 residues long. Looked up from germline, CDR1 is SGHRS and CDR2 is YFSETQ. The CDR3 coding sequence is TGCGCCAGCAGGTCGCTTAATGTGAGGGTACCATCCGGGGAGCTGTTTTTT. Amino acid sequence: CASRSLNVRVPSGELFF. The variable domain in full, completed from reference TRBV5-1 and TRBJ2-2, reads KAGVTQTPRYLIKTRGQQVTLSCSPISGHRSVSWYQQTPGQGLQFLFEYFSETQRNKGNFPGRFSGRQFSNSRSEMNVSTLELGDSALYLCASRSLNVRVPSGELFFGEGSRLTVL.